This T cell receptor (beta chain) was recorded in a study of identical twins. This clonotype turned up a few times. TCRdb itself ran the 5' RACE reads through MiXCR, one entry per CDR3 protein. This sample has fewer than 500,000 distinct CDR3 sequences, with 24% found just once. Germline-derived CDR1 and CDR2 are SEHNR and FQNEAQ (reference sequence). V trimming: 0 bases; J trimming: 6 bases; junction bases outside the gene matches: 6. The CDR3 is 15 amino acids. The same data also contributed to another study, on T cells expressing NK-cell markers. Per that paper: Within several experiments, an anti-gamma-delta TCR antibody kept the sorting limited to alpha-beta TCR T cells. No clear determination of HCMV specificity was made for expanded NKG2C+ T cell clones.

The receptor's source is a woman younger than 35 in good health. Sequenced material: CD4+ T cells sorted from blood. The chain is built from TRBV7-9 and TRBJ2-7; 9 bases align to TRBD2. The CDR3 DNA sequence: TGTGCCAGCAGCTTAGCTCGTAGCGGGAGCTCCGAGCAGTACTTC. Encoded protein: CASSLARSGSSEQYF.